The sequence of this T cell receptor beta chain was determined in a study of cytomegalovirus exposure and HLA in healthy donors. As for the study in general: Genotyping of roughly 400 donors showed that around 85% belonged to the Caucasian-associated ancestry cluster.

The V gene end was trimmed by 3 bases and the J gene end by 5 bases; junction bases not matched to a gene: 6. The CDR3 is 15 amino acids. Germline V gene lookup returns CDR1 SEHNR and CDR2 FQNEAQ (reference sequence). The PCR had 60 Vbeta and 13 Jbeta primers. Clones were sequenced by immunoSEQ multiplex PCR, and TCRdb holds only the in-frame ones, with some missing. The sample records 150,000 to 200,000 clones, approximately 80% being singletons. The clonotype was recovered from a woman between 40 and 55 years old in good health and CMV-seropositive. Source material: PBMCs. The gene calls are TRBV7-9 and TRBJ2-1; 8 nucleotides agree with TRBD1. CDR3 loop: CASSLGQGANNEQFF. The CDR3 nucleotides read TGTGCCAGCAGCTTGGGGCAGGGGGCGAACAATGAGCAGTTCTTC.